Listed below are T cell receptor beta chains from one sample, sequenced in a study of a mutant IDH1 vaccine in newly diagnosed glioma. Data came from immunoSEQ multiplex PCR; TCRdb stores just in-frame clones and leaves some out. Counted here are some 70,000 clones, roughly 83% occurring once; the ten biggest clones make up approximately 12%. The antigens these receptors bind are not known. The material sequenced was PBMCs, taken from a glioma patient whose treatment included an IDH1 peptide vaccine. The receptors derive from a man aged 18 to 30 with glioma. The CDR3 runs from the conserved cysteine through the conserved F or W. A D gene is named only where the DNA matches it firmly. Expanded clones get a size class; other rows say once, few or many, or leave the size out.

v_call	clone_size	j_call	d_call	cdr3_nt	cdr3_aa
TRBV30	.	TRBJ1-2	.	TGTGCCTGGAGTGTACCGACCGCAGGTTATGGCTACACCTTC	CAWSVPTAGYGYTF
TRBV4-3	.	TRBJ2-7	TRBD2	TGCGCCAGCAGCCTTTCAAGGACTAGCGGGAGGAGATCCTACGAGCAGTACTTC	CASSLSRTSGRRSYEQYF
TRBV14	.	TRBJ2-7	TRBD2	TGTGCCAGCAGCCGACGGGCGCGGGAGGGCCCCCTCTCCTACGAGCAGTACTTC	CASSRRAREGPLSYEQYF
TRBV5-8	.	TRBJ2-7	.	TGTGCCAGCAGCTCCACAGGGTCCTACGAGCAGTACTTC	CASSSTGSYEQYF
TRBV7-2	.	TRBJ2-7	TRBD2	TGTGCCAGCAGCTTCTCGCTAGCGGGAGGCGAGCAGTACTTC	CASSFSLAGGEQYF
TRBV5-6	.	TRBJ1-6	.	TGTGCCAGCAGCTGGGGTGGGGCGTCCAATTCACCCCTCCACTTT	CASSWGGASNSPLHF
TRBV28	.	TRBJ2-5	.	TGTGCCAGCAGTTTACTCCAGGGGCGCCAAGAGACCCAGTACTTC	CASSLLQGRQETQYF
TRBV7-9	.	TRBJ2-7	.	TGTGCCAGCAGCCACGATCCGAACCACGAGCAGTACTTC	CASSHDPNHEQYF
TRBV4-3	.	TRBJ1-1	.	TGCGCCAGCAGCCAAGAAAGATCCGAGTGGGCTGAAGCTTTCTTT	CASSQERSEWAEAFF
TRBV30	.	TRBJ2-2	.	TGTGCTTTGGAGTTAAGACCTGCTCCGGTCAGCGCCGGGGAGCTGTTTTTT	CALELRPAPVSAGELFF
TRBV18	.	TRBJ2-6	.	TGTGCCAGCTCACCGCGGAACTCTGGGGCCAACGTCCTGACTTTC	CASSPRNSGANVLTF
TRBV2	.	TRBJ1-6	.	TGTGCCAGCACAATATCTGGGGGTTCACCCCTCCACTTT	CASTISGGSPLHF
TRBV7-6	few	TRBJ1-1	.	TGTGCCAGCAGCTTAGGGACAGCTACTGAAGCTTTCTTT	CASSLGTATEAFF
TRBV5-4	.	TRBJ1-2	TRBD1	TGTGCCAGCAGCCGGGACAGGGCCACGGGCGGCTACACCTTC	CASSRDRATGGYTF
TRBV18	.	TRBJ1-4	.	TGTGCCAGCTCACCTCAAGCAAATAATGAAAAACTGTTTTTT	CASSPQANNEKLFF
TRBV4-1	once	TRBJ1-1	.	TGCGCCAGCAGCCAAGGACCGGGACCGCAGAACACTGAAGCTTTCTTT	CASSQGPGPQNTEAFF
TRBV11-2	.	TRBJ2-3	TRBD2	TGTGCCAGCAGCCCCACCCGACTAGCGGGGGGCCGTGATACGCAGTATTTT	CASSPTRLAGGRDTQYF